The 32 T cell receptor beta chains below come from one sample, sequenced in a study of Graves' ophthalmopathy and Graves' hyperthyroidism. RNA served as the template for amplifying TCR beta CDR3 regions. RT-PCR in the first round used HTBI primers; a second-round multiplex PCR followed. One entry per CDR3 protein results from TCRdb running MiXCR on the multiplex PCR reads. This table has fewer than 650,000 distinct CDR3 sequences, about a fifth appearing once. Sequencing was carried out using peripheral blood. The receptor source for this set is a woman younger than 35 with stable Graves' hyperthyroidism. Some clones in this sample may be carry-over from other donors' samples.

There are many counts of this clonotype. The chain has TRBV11-1 and TRBJ1-2; D is unresolved. The CDR3 has 15 amino acids. Trimming left V 6 bases short and J 6 bases short, with 20 bases between. Germline V gene lookup returns CDR1 SGHAT and CDR2 FQDESV (reference sequence). The CDR3 here is CASSSRGVDTDGYTF. DNA for the CDR3: TGTGCCAGCAGTTCCCGTGGGGTAGACACAGATGGCTACACCTTC.

This clonotype was seen ten or more times. V and J are TRBV11-2 and TRBJ2-7, with D possibly matching TRBD2 (6 bases). Germline V gene data show CDR1 as SGHAT and CDR2 as FQNNGV. The germline V and J ends were trimmed by 0 bases and 2 bases, with 11 bases remaining between them. The CDR3 covers 15 residues. The CDR3 region is CASSLDSLATYEQYF. In nucleotides, the CDR3 is TGTGCCAGCAGCTTAGATAGCCTAGCGACCTACGAGCAGTACTTC.

CDR3 sequence: CASRALRGGQTQYF. In DNA form, the CDR3 reads TGTGCCAGCAGAGCTCTCAGGGGAGGGCAGACCCAGTACTTC. The chain joins TRBV2 to TRBJ2-5, with a tentative D call TRBD2 (7 bases). Germline CDR1 and CDR2: SNHLY and FYNNEI. This CDR3 is built from 14 residues. The ends were cut back, 6 bases at V and 6 bases at J, with 17 bases in the middle.

This clonotype has at least ten counts. The chain uses TRBV12-3 or TRBV12-4 and TRBJ1-1; 9 positions agree with TRBD1. The J segment lost 8 bases and the V segment lost 3 bases, leaving 10 bases of the junction unmatched. The CDR3 has 15 amino acids. This CDR3 is CASSLVPNRGPEAFF. The CDR3 DNA sequence: TGTGCCAGCAGTTTGGTCCCCAACAGGGGGCCCGAAGCTTTCTTT.

The V call is TRBV6-1, the J call TRBJ2-5; TRBD2 matches at 12 bases. V lost 7 bases to trimming and J lost 3 bases; unmatched junction nucleotides: 12. The CDR3 is made up of 17 amino acids. The germline V gene has CDR1 MNHNS and CDR2 SASEGT. The CDR3 here is CASTPLASGGAKETQYF. In DNA, the CDR3 is TGTGCCAGCACCCCCCTGGCTAGCGGGGGGGCTAAAGAGACCCAGTACTTC.

The chain employs TRBV2 and TRBJ2-7; the D is unclear. V lost 2 bases to trimming and J lost 3 bases, with 14 bases between them. The CDR3 runs to 15 residues. Germline loops: CDR1 SNHLY, CDR2 FYNNEI. CDR3 DNA sequence: TGTGCCAGCAGTGAATTCCCCCCAGAGAGCTACGAGCAGTACTTC. It translates to CASSEFPPESYEQYF.

Many counts were recorded for this clonotype. The chain recombines TRBV28 with TRBJ1-2; no clear D gene. Germline V gives CDR1 MDHEN, CDR2 SYDVKM. This CDR3 comprises 13 residues. V dropped 10 bases and J dropped 2 bases, with 14 bases sitting between them. The CDR3 loop is CATEDSKNYGYTF. DNA of the CDR3: TGTGCCACTGAAGACTCAAAAAACTATGGCTACACCTTC.

J is TRBJ2-5 and V is TRBV12-5, with a tentative D call TRBD2 (6 bases). This CDR3 has 15 residues. V was shortened by 6 bases and J by 1 base, with 15 bases between the two germline ends. Germline V CDR1 and CDR2: LGHNT, FRNRAP. The CDR3 loop is CASGRGTGVQETQYF. In nucleotides, the CDR3 is TGTGCTAGTGGCCGGGGGACGGGGGTCCAAGAGACCCAGTACTTC.

Regarding this clonotype: Germline and junction disagree at one end, which may indicate a read error. The chain combines TRBV6-1 with TRBJ2-7; the D gene could be TRBD1 or TRBD2 (5 bases each). From germline, CDR1 is MNHNS and CDR2 SASEGT. The CDR3 totals 13 residues. For the CDR3, the DNA is TGTGCCAGCAGTGGCCCAGGGAGCTACGAGCAGTGCTTC. Amino acids: CASSGPGSYEQCF.

This clonotype was counted many times. The chain is built from TRBV15 and TRBJ1-2; D possibly corresponds to TRBD1 (5 bases). With 0 bases removed from V and 1 base from J, the gap between germline ends came to 12 bases. CDR3 length: 16 amino acids. Germline assignment: CDR1 LNHNV and CDR2 YYDKDF (reference sequence). In nucleotides, the CDR3 is TGTGCCACCAGCAGAGAAGTTCGCGGGGGTAACTATGGCTACACCTTC. This sequence encodes CATSREVRGGNYGYTF.

This clonotype was observed at least ten times. The chain recombines TRBV19 with TRBJ1-1, with 8 bases fitting TRBD1. The CDR3 extends over 13 amino acids. V shed 9 bases and J 5 bases; nucleotides not matched to a gene: 8. The germline V gene encodes CDR1 LNHDA and CDR2 SQIVND (reference sequence). As DNA, the CDR3 is TGTGCCAGCAGCCAAACAGGGGGGACTGAAGCTTTCTTT. Translation gives CASSQTGGTEAFF.

In its sample, this clonotype was seen a few times. V is TRBV13 and J is TRBJ1-1; D possibly corresponds to TRBD1 (5 bases). CDR1 PRHDT and CDR2 FYEKMQ come from the germline V gene (reference sequence). V lost 4 bases and J lost 2, with 17 bases in between. CDR3 size: 16 residues. The CDR3 DNA is TGTGCCAGCAGCTCCCAAGGGCAGGGAGGAAACACTGAAGCTTTCTTT. Translated, it gives CASSSQGQGGNTEAFF.

This clonotype has a count of ten or more. V gene TRBV5-6 combines with J gene TRBJ2-7; 8 positions agree with TRBD1. Germline assignment: CDR1 SGHDT and CDR2 YYEEEE. Losses at the gene ends were 4 bases for V and 7 bases for J; bases not matched to a gene: 10. The CDR3 sequence is 14 residues long. The chain's CDR3 is CASSRDRTSREQYF. Here the CDR3 DNA reads TGTGCCAGCAGCCGGGACAGGACTTCTCGAGAGCAGTACTTC.

The chain has TRBV6-1 and TRBJ2-7; no definite D call. The CDR3 consists of 15 residues. The ends were cut back, 1 base at V and 2 bases at J, with 12 bases in the middle. Germline assignment: CDR1 MNHNS and CDR2 SASEGT. CDR3 in amino acids: CASSEEGSTAYEQYF. In DNA, the CDR3 is TGTGCCAGCAGTGAAGAGGGCAGCACAGCCTACGAGCAGTACTTC.

This clonotype was seen many times. The chain joins TRBV5-1 to TRBJ2-7; 9 nucleotides align to TRBD1. V gave up 5 bases and J gave up 4 bases; unmatched junction bases: 7. This CDR3 comprises 14 residues. Germline-derived CDR1 and CDR2 are SGHRS and YFSETQ. This chain's CDR3 is CASRKQGAGYEQYF. The CDR3 nucleotides read TGCGCCAGCAGAAAACAGGGGGCCGGATACGAGCAGTACTTC.

Only a few counts were recorded for this clonotype. The CDR3 sequence: CASSFPMSGRPFVQYF. The CDR3, as DNA: TGTGCCAGCAGCTTCCCGATGTCAGGGAGGCCCTTTGTGCAGTACTTC. The J gene is TRBJ2-7, the V gene TRBV11-2; D might be TRBD2 (6 bases). Trimming pared 3 bases from V and 9 bases from J, leaving 24 bases between. The CDR3 length is 16 residues. CDR1 and CDR2 from the germline V gene are SGHAT and FQNNGV.

The genes are TRBV12-3 or TRBV12-4 and TRBJ2-7; 13 nucleotides line up with TRBD2. V lost 5 bases to trimming and J lost 2 bases; unmatched junction nucleotides: 6. CDR3 length: 16 amino acids. For the CDR3, the DNA is TGTGCCAGCAGTCCCAGACTAGCGGGGGGTCCCTACGAGCAGTACTTC. Translated: CASSPRLAGGPYEQYF.

The rearrangement joins TRBV7-8 to TRBJ2-7; 11 bases map to TRBD1. The V and J ends lost 3 bases and 5 bases, in that order; junction bases with no gene match: 9. Germline CDR1 SGHVS, CDR2 FQNEAQ. The CDR3 is made up of 16 amino acids. The CDR3 spells CASSFGTGGPLDEQYF. As DNA, the CDR3 is TGTGCCAGCAGCTTCGGGACAGGGGGACCATTGGACGAGCAGTACTTC.

This clonotype was seen ten or more times. This sequence joins TRBV25-1 and TRBJ1-1; no clear D. Germline loops: CDR1 MGHDK, CDR2 SYGVNS. The CDR3 has 12 residues. Trimming removed 5 bases at V and 6 bases at J, with 10 bases between. Here the CDR3 DNA reads TGTGCCAGCAGTCCCAATTGGCCTGAAGCTTTCTTT. Translation gives CASSPNWPEAFF.

A few counts support this clonotype. J is TRBJ2-7 and V is TRBV12-3 or TRBV12-4; 14 nucleotides align to TRBD2. The CDR3 contains 15 residues. With V trimmed by 6 bases and J by 7 bases, 8 bases remained unmatched. The CDR3 is CASRGLAGVVGEQYF. The CDR3 DNA follows: TGTGCCAGCAGGGGACTAGCGGGAGTTGTCGGGGAGCAGTACTTC.

This clonotype was counted at least ten times. The rearrangement links TRBV12-3 or TRBV12-4 to TRBJ1-1; D ambiguous. Between the trimmed V and J ends, which lost 7 bases and 6 bases, there was a span of 21 bases. The CDR3 runs to 15 residues. The CDR3 protein is CASKVSVLPGSEAFF. CDR3 nucleotide sequence: TGTGCCAGCAAAGTATCGGTCCTTCCCGGGTCTGAAGCTTTCTTT.

This clonotype was observed at least ten times. V is TRBV7-3 and J is TRBJ2-5, with 7 bases lining up with TRBD1. Germline V gene data show CDR1 as SGHTA and CDR2 as FQGTGA. CDR3 length equals 15 residues. V shed 5 bases, J shed 5 bases, and the junction held 11 bases outside the gene matches. The CDR3 loop reads CASSPTDRVYETQYF. As DNA, the CDR3 is TGTGCCAGCAGCCCCACTGACAGGGTTTACGAGACCCAGTACTTC.

As to this clonotype: An end of the junction does not agree with germline; a read error may underlie this. The chain uses TRBV7-3 and TRBJ2-2; tentative D call: TRBD2 (6 bases). Germline loops: CDR1 SGHTA, CDR2 FQGTGA. The CDR3 runs 13 residues. The DNA for the CDR3 is TGTGCCAGCAGCTCCCCGAGCGTCGGGGGGCTGTTTTTT. Encoded protein: CASSSPSVGGLFF.

This clonotype was seen only a few times. The rearrangement links TRBV30 to TRBJ1-6, with 7 bases fitting TRBD1. Germline lookup yields CDR1 GTSNPN and CDR2 SVGIG (reference sequence). With V trimmed by 5 bases and J by 8 bases, 0 bases remained unmatched. This CDR3 comprises 11 residues. CDR3 sequence reads: CAWDRDSPLHF. The CDR3 coding sequence is TGTGCCTGGGACAGGGATTCACCCCTCCACTTT.

This clonotype was counted many times. This sequence joins TRBV6-1 and TRBJ1-5, with 12 bases lining up with TRBD1. The junction had 3 bases not matched to a gene; V was cut back by 6 bases and J by 6 bases. The CDR3 contains 14 residues. Germline V lookup: CDR1 MNHNS, CDR2 SASEGT. The DNA of the CDR3 is TGTGCCAGCAGCGAGGGACAGGGGGCTCAGCCCCAGCATTTT. Encoded protein: CASSEGQGAQPQHF.

The sample holds many counts of this clonotype. The rearrangement uses TRBV7-8 and TRBJ2-7, with TRBD1 as a possible D gene (5 bases). The V gene lost 1 base and the J gene lost 3 bases, with 13 bases spanning the gap. CDR1 is SGHVS and CDR2 is FQNEAQ in the germline V gene. The CDR3 covers 15 residues. The CDR3 sequence is CASSLVGPEGYEQYF. The CDR3 coding sequence is TGTGCCAGCAGCTTAGTGGGGCCGGAAGGCTACGAGCAGTACTTC.

A word on this clonotype: A much larger clone differs from this one at a single base, so this may be a read error. The chain uses TRBV5-1 and TRBJ2-5; TRBD2 might be the D (5 bases). With 0 bases removed from V and 5 bases from J, the gap between germline ends came to 11 bases. This CDR3 region has 14 residues. From germline, CDR1 is SGHRS and CDR2 YFSETQ. The chain's CDR3 is CASSLAGVSETQYF. CDR3 nucleotide sequence: TGCGCCAGCAGCTTGGCCGGGGTCTCGGAGACCCAGTACTTC.

This clonotype was observed at least ten times. This chain links TRBV28 with TRBJ1-5; no firm D call. This CDR3 comprises 15 residues. Germline V CDR1 and CDR2: MDHEN, SYDVKM. The V gene lost 8 bases and the J gene lost 3 bases, with 17 bases spanning the gap. CDR3 amino acids: CASGIVSSPNQPQHF. CDR3 nucleotides: TGTGCCAGCGGCATCGTGTCTTCCCCCAATCAGCCCCAGCATTTT.

This chain uses TRBV29-1 with TRBJ2-7; tentatively, D is TRBD2 (6 bases). The germline V and J ends were trimmed by 7 bases and 4 bases, with 17 bases remaining between them. The CDR3 totals 13 residues. Germline V gives CDR1 SQVTM, CDR2 ANQGSEA. CDR3 protein: CSARAPGGYEQYF. The CDR3 nucleotides are TGCAGCGCCCGGGCCCCAGGAGGGTACGAGCAGTACTTC.

A few counts support this clonotype. This sequence joins TRBV29-1 and TRBJ2-2; D is uncertain. This CDR3 is 12 amino acids long. The germline V gene has CDR1 SQVTM and CDR2 ANQGSEA. V was cut by 5 bases and J by 4 bases, with 8 bases left in between. DNA for the CDR3: TGCAGCGTTTCGGGTACCACCGGGGAGCTGTTTTTT. This codes for CSVSGTTGELFF.

The sample holds one count of this clonotype. The gene calls are TRBV9 and TRBJ2-5; 9 nucleotides align to TRBD1. The CDR3 is 16 residues long. Germline V gene data show CDR1 as SGDLS and CDR2 as YYNGEE. V lost 0 bases, J lost 4 bases, and 7 bases stayed unmatched. The CDR3 here is CASSVGDRGYGETQYF. CDR3 bases: TGTGCCAGCAGCGTAGGAGACAGGGGGTATGGAGAGACCCAGTACTTC.

CDR3: CASSPLTGQGIYEQFF. CDR3 nucleotides: TGTGCCAGCAGCCCGTTGACAGGACAGGGGATCTATGAGCAGTTCTTC. V gene TRBV9 combines with J gene TRBJ2-1, with 9 bases that match TRBD1. The ends lost 4 bases at V and 8 bases at J; junction bases unmatched: 13. The CDR3 totals 16 residues. Germline CDR1 is SGDLS and CDR2 is YYNGEE.